In its sample, the clone carrying this T cell receptor beta chain was seen many times. What it recognizes is unknown. The record originates from a study of early T cells in non-severe SARS-CoV-2 infection. Overall study: Unpaired chains resulted from sequencing bulk RNA of unsorted whole blood. Study-wide results and limits: In VDJdb matching, anti-spike CD8 responses were favored while private and CD4 specificities went missing.

Unique molecular identifiers were added to individual cDNA molecules. TCRdb fed the 5' RACE reads into MiXCR, producing one record per CDR3 protein. The sample shows approximately 34,000 distinct CDR3 sequences, roughly 5.7% of them seen only once. V shed 2 bases and J shed 7 bases, with 12 bases lying between them. Germline CDR1 reads MGHDK; CDR2 reads SYGVNS. The CDR3 contains 15 residues. Material: whole blood, obtained at baseline. The chain couples TRBV25-1 to TRBJ1-6; the D is unclear. This sequence originates from an adult who was a healthcare worker with PCR-confirmed SARS-CoV-2 infection or an uninfected control (not recorded which). The CDR3 region has the DNA TGTGCCAGCAGTGAAAGGCTCATCCAGAATTCACCCCTCCACTTT. It specifies CASSERLIQNSPLHF.